Sequencing of this TCR beta chain was carried out in a study of PD-1 blockade in classical Hodgkin lymphoma. Every patient had relapsed following autologous stem cell transplantation, and cohorts differed in brentuximab vedotin exposure. Best overall response was complete response, partial response or progressive disease in these relapsed/refractory classical Hodgkin lymphoma patients. TCRdb's table, derived via immunoSEQ multiplex PCR, lists solely in-frame clones and lacks some. This table holds approximately 17,000 clones, around three fifths found once. The study's findings and limits: No one has yet defined what causes the repertoire differences, which may be disease activity or prior therapy. Complete responders' baseline diversity resembled that of newly diagnosed patients.

A note on this clone: Its specificity is not known.

The sequencing used peripheral blood mononuclear cells (PBMCs), collected before the second cycle of nivolumab. The receptor's source is a human donor with classical Hodgkin lymphoma.

DNA of the CDR3: TGTGCCAGCAGTTTACGGAATCCCTACTACGAGCAGTACTTC. Translating it yields CASSLRNPYYEQYF. The chain combines TRBV28 with TRBJ2-7; no clear D. Deletions cut 2 bases from V and 3 bases from J, with 11 bases between. The CDR3 has 14 amino acids. Germline V gives CDR1 MDHEN, CDR2 SYDVKM.